The subject of this entry is one T cell receptor beta chain. This clone was observed a single time. Its target antigen remains unknown. Nothing much larger sits one base from this clone, and base qualities are not available. Its CDR3 holds 15 amino acids, cysteine through phenylalanine. Only the CDR3 DNA is retained, 45 bases long and in frame from the first base. Germline trimming amounts to 4 bases on V and 7 bases on J, with 8 as the count of junction bases outside the gene matches. As encoded in the germline V gene (reference sequence), CDR1 is SEHNR while CDR2 is FQNEAQ. Collaborating institutions collected whole blood in K2EDTA tubes following their own protocols. Collaborator samples were shipped for TCRbeta analysis as frozen whole blood, isolated PBMCs, or DNA extracted from either sample type. TCRbeta CDR3 regions were amplified from genomic DNA by means of the immunoSEQ Assay, a bias-controlled multiplex PCR. Per the source publication's procedure: The number of nucleated cells in each sample was estimated by amplification of reference gene primers within the assay. To quantify the absolute abundance of each unique TCRbeta CDR3 rearrangement, sequence reads were collapsed and filtered. For each sample, productive Simpson clonality was calculated by taking the square root of Simpson's diversity index across productive rearrangements. TCRdb stores this immuneACCESS table with in-frame sequences only. Part of the clones is absent; in the studies checked, under half of the shortfall reflects unresolved V genes, and no reason is known for the rest. The DNA gave D and trimming, while V, J and clone size come from that table. This sample has 210,000 or so clones in its table, and around 80% of those were observed once. Of the sample, more than 10% is held by the ten largest clones.

This sample is part of a study of blood T cell repertoires in COVID-19 (TCRdb year 2020). Background for the entire study: Samples from collaborators originated in the United States, Italy and Spain and spanned both the acute and convalescent phases of COVID-19. The material from the prospective study consisted of cDNA or gDNA derived from T cells, B-cell-depleted T cells, or PBMCs. Subjects who had been exposed to COVID-19, were actively infected with it, or had recovered from it provided the deeply sampled blood TCRbeta repertoires that made up the dataset. The repertoires were released in a freely available public database intended as a resource for research on the immune response to SARS-CoV-2. The samples were drawn from two sources: the first 160 participants of the ongoing ImmuneRACE study, and 950 to 1,500 subjects contributed by 6 global collaborators. Nearly every sample came with metadata listing a de-identified subject ID, COVID-19 status, age in years and sex. Where available, HLA class I and class II types were obtained from metadata supplied by the sample provider rather than from assay-based typing.

The investigation overall reported the following: How much clinical and demographic metadata was included differed by source and by participant, and the metadata was provided uncurated.

The rearrangement joined TRBV7-9 to TRBJ2-7, with 12 bases matching TRBD2. The TCR was taken from a woman aged 35 to 49 with acute or convalescent COVID-19. Material for sequencing was peripheral blood. The nucleotides read TGTGCCAGCAGCTCCTTGACTAGCGGGAGTCGTGAGCAGTACTTC. This is translated as CASSSLTSGSREQYF.